The clone carrying this T cell receptor (beta chain) was counted a few times. The antigen is not known. Germline lookup yields CDR1 SGHNT and CDR2 YYREEE (reference sequence). The CDR3 sequence is 15 residues long. Trimming took 4 bases from V and 5 from J; bases not matched to a gene: 9. This sample was included in a study of tumor-infiltrating lymphocytes in primary liver carcinoma. Study results and caveats: Paired tumor-adjacent and tumor-blood samples overlapped less than tumor region pairs did.

The researchers obtained blood RNA from unsorted whole blood and also extracted germline DNA. Total RNA (around 0.45 ug) served as template for TCR beta cDNA synthesis primed by a constant-region primer. Three-round nested multiplex PCR performed with slightly modified ARM-PCR produced the TCR beta libraries. TRBV1-TRBV30 forward primers and a C-beta reverse primer were used in the first two PCR rounds, which each ran for approximately 11 cycles. TCRdb re-analysed the multiplex PCR reads in MiXCR, keeping a single row per CDR3 protein. The table records about 320,000 distinct CDR3 sequences, about 60% of them present only once.

This clonotype was obtained from a man aged 35 to 55 with primary liver carcinoma and hepatitis B virus infection. The chain recombines TRBV5-4 with TRBJ2-1, with TRBD1 matching over 7 bases. Source material: peripheral blood. The CDR3 sequence is CASSDGTVGHNEQFF. The CDR3 nucleotides read TGTGCCAGCAGCGACGGGACAGTTGGCCACAATGAGCAGTTCTTC.